Following are 32 T cell receptor beta chains from one sample sequenced in a study of cytomegalovirus exposure and HLA in healthy donors. PCR primers comprised 60 Vbeta and 13 Jbeta primers. Clones were read by immunoSEQ multiplex PCR, and TCRdb kept only the in-frame ones, dropping some. The listing records 150,000 to 200,000 clones. The sequenced material came from PBMCs. The receptors originated from a boy aged 10-17 years in good health and CMV-seronegative.

V usage is TRBV30 and J usage is TRBJ1-5; 10 bases map to TRBD1. The CDR3 has 16 residues. With 0 bases clipped from V and 4 bases from J, the junction kept 6 bases outside the gene matches. Germline CDR1 reads GTSNPN; CDR2 reads SVGIG (reference sequence). The CDR3 is CAWSVRDRGGNQPQHF. CDR3 coding DNA: TGTGCCTGGAGTGTAAGGGACAGGGGAGGGAATCAGCCCCAGCATTTT.

Comment on this clone: The junction shows a germline mismatch at one end, possibly a read error. V gene TRBV7-6 combines with J gene TRBJ2-5, with 11 bases aligning to TRBD2. The CDR3 loop spans 14 amino acids. The V gene's germline CDR1 is SGHVS and CDR2 FNYEAQ. The CDR3 loop is CASSLAGGGKTQYF. CDR3 sequence (DNA): TGTGCCAGCAGCCTAGCGGGGGGTGGGAAGACCCAGTACTTC.

The CDR3 is CASSQGGVGEKLFF. The CDR3 region has the DNA TGTGCCAGCAGCCAGGGTGGGGTAGGGGAAAAACTGTTTTTT. The chain is built from TRBV5-4 and TRBJ1-4; D perhaps matches TRBD1 (5 bases). The CDR3 runs to 14 residues. Trimming left V 4 bases short and J 8 bases short, with 15 bases between. Per the germline V gene, CDR1 is SGHNT and CDR2 is YYREEE (reference sequence).

The chain combines TRBV12-5 with TRBJ1-5; perhaps TRBD1 as D (6 bases). The CDR3 has 20 amino acids. The V end lost 3 bases, the J end lost 0 bases, and 24 bases lay between the germline ends. Germline V gene lookup returns CDR1 LGHNT and CDR2 FRNRAP. The DNA of the CDR3 is TGTGCTAGTGGTTTTTCGGGCCCGACAGGCCTACTTTATAGCAATCAGCCCCAGCATTTT. Translated: CASGFSGPTGLLYSNQPQHF.

The rearrangement uses TRBV6-5 and TRBJ1-4; 9 nucleotides align to TRBD1. The CDR3 sequence is 13 residues long. V lost 5 bases and J lost 11; bases outside the gene matches: 6. Germline CDR1 is MNHEY and CDR2 is SVGAGI. CDR3 in amino acids: CASSRTGEGKLFF. In DNA form, the CDR3 reads TGTGCCAGCAGTAGGACAGGGGAGGGGAAACTGTTTTTT.

The rearrangement links TRBV4-1 to TRBJ1-2; 8 nucleotides agree with TRBD1. The trim removed 3 bases at V and 5 bases at J, leaving 5 bases unmatched. The CDR3 spans 14 residues. The germline V gene has CDR1 MGHRA and CDR2 YSYEKL. In nucleotides, the CDR3 is TGCGCCAGCAGCCACCCCGGACAGGGTTATGGCTACACCTTC. This encodes CASSHPGQGYGYTF.

CDR3 coding DNA: TGCGCCAGCAGCCGGATGTTGCGGACTAGCCCCCTAATGTGGAATGAGCAGTTCTTC. This translates into CASSRMLRTSPLMWNEQFF. The rearrangement joins TRBV4-1 to TRBJ2-1; 8 bases map to TRBD2. V was clipped by 4 bases and J by 7 bases; unmatched bases: 21. Germline-derived CDR1 and CDR2 are MGHRA and YSYEKL. This CDR3 is 19 amino acids long.

The chain carries TRBV2 and TRBJ1-1; TRBD1 is a possible D gene (5 bases). The germline V gene has CDR1 SNHLY and CDR2 FYNNEI. Between the trimmed V and J ends, which lost 8 bases and 2 bases, there was a span of 15 bases. The CDR3 loop spans 14 amino acids. CDR3 nucleotides: TGTGCCAGCTCGGTTAACGGACAAAACACTGAAGCTTTCTTT. It codes for CASSVNGQNTEAFF.

The CDR3 loop is CSARVNYEQYF. CDR3 nucleotides: TGCAGTGCTAGAGTTAATTACGAGCAGTACTTC. V is TRBV20-1 and J is TRBJ2-7; no clear D gene. The CDR3 runs to 11 residues. Trimming pared 1 base from V and 4 bases from J, leaving 5 bases between. CDR1 is DFQATT and CDR2 is SNEGSKA in the germline V gene (reference sequence).

About this clone itself: Other DNA sequences of this sample code for an identical CDR3. This chain links TRBV4-1 with TRBJ2-7; D is unresolved. CDR1 and CDR2 (germline): MGHRA, YSYEKL. Trimming pared 1 base from V and 7 bases from J, leaving 5 bases between. This CDR3 has 11 residues. The CDR3 spells CASSQAGEQYF. CDR3 nucleotides: TGCGCCAGCAGCCAAGCGGGTGAGCAGTACTTC.

The chain is built from TRBV6-5 and TRBJ1-2; D is possibly TRBD1 (6 bases). Trimming took off 7 bases at V and 8 bases at J, with 20 bases between the two ends. There are 14 residues in the CDR3. Per germline, CDR1 MNHEY and CDR2 SVGAGI. CDR3 sequence (DNA): TGTGCCAGCAAAGTACAGGGCCCACCGGGGGGCTACACCTTC. Its translation is CASKVQGPPGGYTF.

Concerning this clone itself: At one end the junction does not follow the germline gene, possibly because of a read error. The chain uses TRBV25-1 and TRBJ2-3; possibly TRBD2 for D (6 bases). CDR1 and CDR2 (germline): MGHDK, SYGVNS. The CDR3 contains 14 residues. The CDR3 loop reads CASSGGTGTDAQYF. The CDR3 DNA follows: TGTGCCAGCAGTGGGGGGACTGGAACAGATGCGCAGTATTTT.

The chain uses TRBV7-9 and TRBJ2-1; D is perhaps TRBD1 (7 bases). This CDR3 has 13 residues. Deletions cut 5 bases from V and 7 bases from J, with 12 bases between. Germline CDR1 reads SEHNR; CDR2 reads FQNEAQ (reference sequence). In DNA, the CDR3 is TGTGCCAGCAGCGAACAGGGGAGGAATGAGCAGTTCTTC. The encoded protein is CASSEQGRNEQFF.

The chain carries TRBV19 and TRBJ2-3, with 15 bases matching TRBD2. Trimming took 2 bases from V and 3 from J; bases not matched to a gene: 3. CDR1 is LNHDA and CDR2 is SQIVND in the germline V gene (reference sequence). The CDR3 extends over 17 amino acids. The CDR3 DNA follows: TGTGCCAGTAGTATACGAGGGACTAGCGGGGGGACAGATACGCAGTATTTT. Translating it yields CASSIRGTSGGTDTQYF. Together with reference TRBV19 and TRBJ2-3, the CDR3 gives the full variable domain: DGGITQSPKYLFRKEGQNVTLSCEQNLNHDAMYWYRQDPGQGLRLIYYSQIVNDFQKGDIAEGYSVSREKKESFPLTVTSAQKNPTAFYLCASSIRGTSGGTDTQYFGPGTRLTVL.

V is TRBV5-5 and J is TRBJ1-6, with 8 bases fitting TRBD1. Germline CDR1 and CDR2: SGHKS and YYEKEE (reference sequence). V trimming: 4 bases; J trimming: 10 bases; junction bases outside the gene matches: 16. CDR3 length: 17 residues. CDR3 protein: CASSLLLTGTGGSPLHF. The DNA for the CDR3 is TGTGCCAGCAGCCTCCTCCTTACCGGGACAGGTGGGTCACCCCTCCACTTT.

The rearrangement uses TRBV7-2 and TRBJ1-1; 12 nucleotides agree with TRBD1. Germline lookup yields CDR1 SGHTA and CDR2 FQGNSA. V lost 5 bases to trimming and J lost 4 bases; unmatched junction nucleotides: 5. This CDR3 region has 15 residues. The CDR3 loop is CASSTGTGGGTEAFF. CDR3 nucleotide sequence: TGTGCCAGCAGCACCGGGACAGGGGGCGGCACTGAAGCTTTCTTT.

The chain recombines TRBV7-9 with TRBJ1-3, with 7 bases aligning to TRBD1. Germline CDR1 and CDR2: SEHNR and FQNEAQ (reference sequence). J was trimmed by 0 bases and V by 1 base; bases with no gene match: 6. The CDR3 is 17 residues long. The CDR3 sequence: CASSLGQGPISGNTIYF. The CDR3 bases are TGTGCCAGCAGCTTAGGACAGGGTCCTATCTCTGGAAACACCATATATTTT.

The chain is built from TRBV5-5 and TRBJ2-5; 8 positions agree with TRBD1. TRBJ2-7 explains the end of the DNA better; the J call may be wrong. Germline lookup yields CDR1 SGHKS and CDR2 YYEKEE (reference sequence). The CDR3 is made up of 13 amino acids. The CDR3 DNA reads as TGTGCCAGCAGCCAACAGGGGGCCTACGAGCAGTACTTC. This gives the protein CASSQQGAYEQYF.

The chain couples TRBV4-1 to TRBJ2-2; TRBD2 matches 7 bases. Germline trimming cut 4 bases from V and 4 bases from J; bases unmatched to any gene: 18. Germline CDR1 MGHRA, CDR2 YSYEKL. The CDR3 extends over 19 amino acids. The CDR3 is CASSRPRSQVGGSTGELFF. In DNA form, the CDR3 reads TGCGCCAGCAGCCGACCCCGGAGCCAGGTCGGGGGGTCCACCGGGGAGCTGTTTTTT.

Notes on this clone: The junction departs from germline at one end; a sequencing error may be responsible. The rearrangement joins TRBV7-6 to TRBJ2-1; 7 positions agree with TRBD1. CDR3 length equals 14 residues. The germline V gene has CDR1 SGHVS and CDR2 FNYEAQ. Here the CDR3 reads CASSLGQGLNEQLF. CDR3 bases: TGTGCCAGCAGCTTAGGACAGGGTTTAAATGAGCAGCTCTTC.

This chain connects TRBV30 to TRBJ1-1, with D uncertain. The V and J ends lost 2 bases and 8 bases respectively, with 6 bases between them. Germline lookup yields CDR1 GTSNPN and CDR2 SVGIG (reference sequence). CDR3 length: 10 amino acids. The CDR3 sequence is CAWSPLEAFF. The DNA for the CDR3 is TGTGCCTGGAGTCCGTTGGAAGCTTTCTTT.

V gene TRBV7-9 combines with J gene TRBJ1-5; D call uncertain. This CDR3 spans 14 amino acids. The ends were cut back, 5 bases at V and 6 bases at J, with 14 bases in the middle. The germline gives CDR1 SEHNR, CDR2 FQNEAQ (reference sequence). This CDR3 reads CASSRGERGQPQHF. CDR3 DNA sequence: TGTGCCAGCAGCCGCGGGGAGCGGGGTCAGCCCCAGCATTTT.

V gene TRBV7-6 combines with J gene TRBJ2-2, with TRBD2 identical over 15 bases. J was trimmed by 2 bases and V by 4 bases; bases with no gene match: 5. Germline V gene data show CDR1 as SGHVS and CDR2 as FNYEAQ. The CDR3 is 18 amino acids. In DNA, the CDR3 is TGTGCCAGCAGCTACGGGACTAGCGGGGGGCGAAACACCGGGGAGCTGTTTTTT. It codes for CASSYGTSGGRNTGELFF. Looking up the rest from reference TRBV7-6 and TRBJ2-2 gives the full variable domain: GAGVSQSPRYKVTKRGQDVALRCDPISGHVSLYWYRQALGQGPEFLTYFNYEAQQDKSGLPNDRFSAERPEGSISTLTIQRTEQRDSAMYRCASSYGTSGGRNTGELFFGEGSRLTVL.

The chain links TRBV6-6 to TRBJ2-3; 7 nucleotides agree with TRBD1. Germline loops: CDR1 MNHNY, CDR2 SVGAGI (reference sequence). The CDR3 is made up of 16 amino acids. Trimming cost V 7 bases and J 0 bases; bases outside gene matches: 10. The CDR3 sequence is CASNRGTASSTDTQYF. The CDR3 DNA sequence: TGTGCCAGCAACCGAGGGACAGCATCTAGCACAGATACGCAGTATTTT.

On this clone: The junction differs from germline at one of its ends, possibly a read error. V gene TRBV6-5 combines with J gene TRBJ2-7; a possible D gene is TRBD1 (7 bases). The CDR3 contains 15 residues. The germline V gene encodes CDR1 MNHEY and CDR2 SVGAGI. Written as DNA, the CDR3 is TGTGCCAGCAGTTACTCGAGGAGGGGGCAGGGCGAGCGGTACTTC. This encodes CASSYSRRGQGERYF.

V usage is TRBV5-1 and J usage is TRBJ1-1, with TRBD1 identical over 7 bases. This CDR3 has 14 residues. The trim removed 4 bases at V and 2 bases at J, leaving 5 bases unmatched. The germline CDR1 and CDR2 sequences are SGHRS and YFSETQ. In nucleotides, the CDR3 is TGCGCCAGCAGCCCGGACAGGAGTAACACTGAAGCTTTCTTT. It yields the protein CASSPDRSNTEAFF.

The CDR3 spells CASSGQGMETQYF. The CDR3 DNA sequence: TGTGCCAGCAGCGGTCAGGGTATGGAGACCCAGTACTTC. The chain is built from TRBV7-7 and TRBJ2-5, with D possibly TRBD1 on 5 matching bases. This CDR3 is built from 13 residues. Trimming took off 5 bases at V and 5 bases at J, with 12 bases between the two ends. Germline CDR1 is SSHAT and CDR2 is FNYEAQ (reference sequence).

V is TRBV7-6 and J is TRBJ2-5; TRBD1 agrees at 8 bases. The J call may be in error: the DNA end matches TRBJ2-7 better. The CDR3 extends over 14 amino acids. From germline, CDR1 is SGHVS and CDR2 FNYEAQ. CDR3 bases: TGTGCCAGCAGCTTCACGACAGGGGTGAGCGAGCAGTACTTC. Protein: CASSFTTGVSEQYF.

The V gene is TRBV13, the J gene TRBJ2-7; D might be TRBD1 (6 bases). The CDR3 sequence is 14 residues long. Trimming cost V 4 bases and J 2 bases, with 12 bases left between them. The germline CDR1 and CDR2 sequences are PRHDT and FYEKMQ (reference sequence). CDR3 DNA sequence: TGTGCCAGCAGCTCGGGACATACTACCTACGAGCAGTACTTC. This sequence encodes CASSSGHTTYEQYF.

This sequence joins TRBV30 and TRBJ2-1; 8 positions match TRBD2. CDR1 is GTSNPN and CDR2 is SVGIG in the germline V gene (reference sequence). This CDR3 is built from 14 residues. After removal of 1 base from V and 8 bases from J, the junction contained 7 bases not matched to a gene. The DNA for the CDR3 is TGTGCCTGGAGTGGACCGGGGGGGCCGGATGAGCAGTTCTTC. It translates to CAWSGPGGPDEQFF.

This chain connects TRBV6-4 to TRBJ2-1, with TRBD2 matching 13 bases. CDR3 length equals 15 residues. With 6 bases clipped from V and 10 bases from J, the junction kept 9 bases outside the gene matches. Germline V lookup: CDR1 MRHNA, CDR2 SNTAGT. CDR3 in DNA: TGTGCCAGCAGCCCACTAGCGGGGGGGCCGAGAGAGCAGTTCTTC. It translates to CASSPLAGGPREQFF.

The rearrangement uses TRBV9 and TRBJ2-3; 12 nucleotides align to TRBD2. V lost 2 bases to trimming and J lost 4 bases; unmatched junction nucleotides: 14. There are 19 residues in the CDR3. The V gene's germline CDR1 is SGDLS and CDR2 YYNGEE. Here the CDR3 DNA reads TGTGCCAGCAGCGTGAGTCTAGCGGGGGGGCCTGGTAACCCAGATACGCAGTATTTT. It translates to CASSVSLAGGPGNPDTQYF.